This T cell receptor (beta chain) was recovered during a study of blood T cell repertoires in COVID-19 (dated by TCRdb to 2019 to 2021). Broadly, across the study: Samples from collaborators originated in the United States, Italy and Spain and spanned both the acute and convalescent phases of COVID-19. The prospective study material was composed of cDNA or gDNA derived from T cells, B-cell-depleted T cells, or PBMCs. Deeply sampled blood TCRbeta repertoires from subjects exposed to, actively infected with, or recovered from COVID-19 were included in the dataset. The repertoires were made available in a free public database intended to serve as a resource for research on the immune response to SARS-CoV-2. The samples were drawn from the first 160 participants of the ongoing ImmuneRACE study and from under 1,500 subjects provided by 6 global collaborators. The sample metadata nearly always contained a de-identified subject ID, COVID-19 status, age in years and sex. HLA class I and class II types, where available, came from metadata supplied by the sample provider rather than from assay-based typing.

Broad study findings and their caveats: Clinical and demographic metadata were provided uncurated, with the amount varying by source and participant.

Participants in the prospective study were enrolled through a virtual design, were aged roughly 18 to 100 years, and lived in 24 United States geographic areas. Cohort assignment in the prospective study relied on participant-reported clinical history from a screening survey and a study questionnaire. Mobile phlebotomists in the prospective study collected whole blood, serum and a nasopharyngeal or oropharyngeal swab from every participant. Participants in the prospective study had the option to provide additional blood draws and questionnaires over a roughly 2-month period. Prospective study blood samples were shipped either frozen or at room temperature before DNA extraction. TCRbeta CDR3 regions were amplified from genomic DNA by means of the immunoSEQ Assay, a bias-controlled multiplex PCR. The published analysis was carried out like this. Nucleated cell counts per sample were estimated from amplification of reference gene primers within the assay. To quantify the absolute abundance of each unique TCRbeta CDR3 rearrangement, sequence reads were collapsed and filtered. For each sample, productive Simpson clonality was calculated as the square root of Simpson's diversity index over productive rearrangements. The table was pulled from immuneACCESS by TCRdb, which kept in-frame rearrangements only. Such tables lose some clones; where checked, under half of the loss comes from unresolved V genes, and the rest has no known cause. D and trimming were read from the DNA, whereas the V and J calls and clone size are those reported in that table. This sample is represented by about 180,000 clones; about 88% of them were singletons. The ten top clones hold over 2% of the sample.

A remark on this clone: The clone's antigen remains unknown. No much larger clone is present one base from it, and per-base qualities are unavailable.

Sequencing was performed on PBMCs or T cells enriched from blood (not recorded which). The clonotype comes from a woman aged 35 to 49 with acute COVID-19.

The bases read TGTGCCAGCAGCACTAGCGGGTGGGGCTACGAGCAGTACTTC. Translated, this is CASSTSGWGYEQYF. This chain is built from TRBV2 and TRBJ2-7, with 9 bases matching TRBD2. Relative to germline, V is missing 6 bases and J is missing 3 bases, with 6 bases of the junction outside any gene match. The germline V gene encodes CDR1 SNHLY and CDR2 FYNNEI. The CDR3 starts with the cysteine, ends with the phenylalanine, and has 14 residues. Of the read, only the CDR3 DNA is kept; its 42 bases are in frame from base 1.